A single sample gave rise to the 31 T cell receptor beta chains below, sequenced in a study of cytomegalovirus exposure and HLA in healthy donors. PCR involved 60 Vbeta and 13 Jbeta primers. Produced via immunoSEQ multiplex PCR; TCRdb's table is partial and in-frame only. Among nearly 200,000 clones, over 80% were seen once, and the ten largest hold 1.3%. The source material was PBMCs. Receptor source: a man aged 25-40 years in good health and CMV-seronegative.

The chain is built from TRBV19 and TRBJ2-2; TRBD2 matches at 9 bases. Germline values: CDR1 LNHDA, CDR2 SQIVND (reference sequence). V was clipped by 4 bases and J by 2 bases; unmatched bases: 8. The CDR3 spans 17 residues. CDR3 nucleotide sequence: TGTGCCAGTAGTACTATCACGACTAGCGGAAACACCGGGGAGCTGTTTTTT. Translating gives CASSTITTSGNTGELFF. The whole variable domain, remainder taken from reference TRBV19 and TRBJ2-2, is DGGITQSPKYLFRKEGQNVTLSCEQNLNHDAMYWYRQDPGQGLRLIYYSQIVNDFQKGDIAEGYSVSREKKESFPLTVTSAQKNPTAFYLCASSTITTSGNTGELFFGEGSRLTVL.

This chain connects TRBV12-5 to TRBJ2-3, with TRBD2 identical over 11 bases. This CDR3 is built from 16 residues. V lost 0 bases and J lost 4; bases outside the gene matches: 3. The germline V gene has CDR1 LGHNT and CDR2 FRNRAP. CDR3 nucleotides: TGTGCTAGTGGTTTGGTTCTAGCGGGAGGATCAGATACGCAGTATTTT. It encodes CASGLVLAGGSDTQYF.

The gene calls are TRBV28 and TRBJ1-1; unclear D gene. This CDR3 region has 15 residues. V was cut by 3 bases and J by 10 bases, with 21 bases left in between. CDR1 MDHEN and CDR2 SYDVKM come from the germline V gene. CDR3 in amino acids: CASSLFTGSAKRAFF. The CDR3 nucleotides read TGTGCCAGCAGTTTGTTCACCGGGTCAGCAAAAAGAGCTTTCTTT.

J is TRBJ2-1 and V is TRBV9; 12 nucleotides match TRBD2. V was clipped by 0 bases and J by 8 bases; unmatched bases: 6. Per germline, CDR1 SGDLS and CDR2 YYNGEE. The CDR3 loop spans 16 amino acids. CDR3 bases: TGTGCCAGCAGCGTAGCTACAAGGACTAGCGGGGATGAGCAGTTCTTC. Its protein is CASSVATRTSGDEQFF.

The CDR3 here is CASSYGQGYEQYF. The CDR3 nucleotides read TGCGCCAGCAGCTACGGACAGGGCTACGAGCAGTACTTC. The chain joins TRBV4-1 to TRBJ2-7; 8 nucleotides line up with TRBD1. This CDR3 is built from 13 residues. V shed 5 bases, J shed 3 bases, and the junction held 3 bases outside the gene matches. The germline V gene encodes CDR1 MGHRA and CDR2 YSYEKL.

The chain combines TRBV6-4 with TRBJ1-1; D possibly corresponds to TRBD1 (6 bases). V was shortened by 5 bases and J by 3 bases, with 10 bases between the two germline ends. Germline values: CDR1 MRHNA, CDR2 SNTAGT. This CDR3 region has 13 residues. The CDR3, as DNA: TGTGCCAGCAGTCGCAGGGGCGACACTGAAGCTTTCTTT. As protein: CASSRRGDTEAFF.

The rearrangement uses TRBV5-5 and TRBJ2-7; 7 bases fit TRBD2. The CDR3 has 15 amino acids. V shed 4 bases and J 5 bases; nucleotides not matched to a gene: 12. In germline, CDR1 is SGHKS, CDR2 YYEKEE (reference sequence). The CDR3 DNA reads as TGTGCCAGCAGCCTACCCAGCGGGATAATCGACGAGCAGTACTTC. Encoded protein: CASSLPSGIIDEQYF.

This clone was seen more than once but under ten times. V is TRBV6-5 and J is TRBJ1-3, with unresolved D. V was cut by 2 bases and J by 4 bases, with 9 bases left in between. This CDR3 is built from 14 residues. The germline gives CDR1 MNHEY, CDR2 SVGAGI. The CDR3 DNA is TGTGCCAGCAGTTACCTCTATAAGGGAAACACCATATATTTT. Amino acid sequence: CASSYLYKGNTIYF.

The chain combines TRBV19 with TRBJ1-5; the match to TRBD1 covers 10 bases. V gave up 11 bases and J gave up 0 bases; unmatched junction bases: 10. Germline assignment: CDR1 LNHDA and CDR2 SQIVND (reference sequence). The CDR3 runs 16 residues. For the CDR3, the DNA is TGTGCCCTTGAGGACAGGGGGGAATATAGCAATCAGCCCCAGCATTTT. It codes for CALEDRGEYSNQPQHF.

This clone showed up just once. The V and J genes are TRBV6-1 and TRBJ2-1, with 12 bases fitting TRBD2. The junction had 3 bases not matched to a gene; V was cut back by 8 bases and J by 1 base. There are 15 residues in the CDR3. Per germline, CDR1 MNHNS and CDR2 SASEGT. The DNA of the CDR3 is TGTGCCAGCCGACTAGCGGGGGTGTCCTACAATGAGCAGTTCTTC. It is translated as CASRLAGVSYNEQFF.

This sequence joins TRBV2 and TRBJ2-4; TRBD1 aligns across 9 bases. V lost 8 bases to trimming and J lost 1 base; unmatched junction nucleotides: 18. The CDR3 is 19 residues long. Germline-derived CDR1 and CDR2 are SNHLY and FYNNEI. The CDR3 reads CASGVSQGQGGTAKNIQYF. The CDR3 DNA reads TGTGCCAGCGGTGTGTCTCAGGGACAGGGCGGAACGGCCAAAAACATTCAGTACTTC.

The chain employs TRBV15 and TRBJ1-1; tentatively, D is TRBD1 (6 bases). This CDR3 is 15 amino acids long. V lost 3 bases to trimming and J lost 0 bases, with 11 bases between them. Per the germline V gene, CDR1 is LNHNV and CDR2 is YYDKDF (reference sequence). CDR3 protein: CATSSSGTMNTEAFF. CDR3 DNA: TGTGCCACCAGCAGTTCCGGGACAATGAACACTGAAGCTTTCTTT.

The chain has TRBV5-4 and TRBJ2-6, with D perhaps matching TRBD1 (6 bases). Looked up from germline, CDR1 is SGHNT and CDR2 is YYREEE (reference sequence). The V gene lost 4 bases and the J gene lost 0 bases, with 14 bases spanning the gap. The length of the CDR3 is 17 residues. DNA of the CDR3: TGTGCCAGCAGCGCCGGGACATTCTACTCTGGGGCCAACGTCCTGACTTTC. Translation gives CASSAGTFYSGANVLTF.

The chain recombines TRBV4-2 with TRBJ2-2; tentatively, D is TRBD2 (6 bases). CDR1 is LGHNA and CDR2 is YNFKEQ in the germline V gene. Trimming removed 1 base at V and 6 bases at J, with 18 bases between. The CDR3 loop spans 17 amino acids. CDR3 region: CASSQGGIGTPSGELFF. As DNA, the CDR3 is TGTGCCAGCAGCCAAGGGGGAATAGGGACTCCTTCCGGGGAGCTGTTTTTT.

The chain recombines TRBV4-2 with TRBJ1-1; 9 bases map to TRBD1. V was pared by 2 bases and J by 5 bases, with 3 bases of the junction left unmatched. From germline, CDR1 is LGHNA and CDR2 YNFKEQ. The CDR3 consists of 14 residues. This CDR3 reads CASSQTGGETEAFF. The CDR3 DNA is TGTGCCAGCAGCCAAACAGGGGGCGAGACTGAAGCTTTCTTT.

This clone was counted once. The rearrangement uses TRBV28 and TRBJ1-6; 8 bases fit TRBD1. This CDR3 has 16 amino acids. V lost 10 bases and J lost 4; bases outside the gene matches: 12. Germline assignment: CDR1 MDHEN and CDR2 SYDVKM. The chain's CDR3 is CATFGDRGVYNSPLHF. CDR3 nucleotide sequence: TGTGCCACCTTTGGCGACAGGGGAGTTTATAATTCACCCCTCCACTTT.

This rearrangement joins TRBV7-9 to TRBJ2-3, with TRBD1 matching over 8 bases. The CDR3 runs to 16 residues. The germline CDR1 and CDR2 sequences are SEHNR and FQNEAQ (reference sequence). Unmatched junction bases numbered 11, after V lost 5 bases and J lost 4 bases. In DNA form, the CDR3 reads TGTGCCAGCAGCACCAGACAGGGGCGGTCGGCAGATACGCAGTATTTT. Translation: CASSTRQGRSADTQYF.

The J gene is TRBJ1-5, the V gene TRBV19; D ambiguous. Germline assignment: CDR1 LNHDA and CDR2 SQIVND (reference sequence). This CDR3 spans 13 amino acids. Trimming shortened V by 9 bases and J by 2 bases, and 11 bases separated the two germline ends. The chain's CDR3 is CASSSLGNQPQHF. In DNA form, the CDR3 reads TGTGCCAGCTCTAGTTTGGGCAATCAGCCCCAGCATTTT. Full variable domain (missing parts from reference TRBV19 and TRBJ1-5): DGGITQSPKYLFRKEGQNVTLSCEQNLNHDAMYWYRQDPGQGLRLIYYSQIVNDFQKGDIAEGYSVSREKKESFPLTVTSAQKNPTAFYLCASSSLGNQPQHFGDGTRLSIL.

This clone was counted between two and nine times. This chain joins TRBV15 and TRBJ2-7; 10 nucleotides match TRBD2. This CDR3 comprises 14 residues. With 4 bases clipped from V and 4 bases from J, the junction kept 4 bases outside the gene matches. CDR1 LNHNV and CDR2 YYDKDF come from the germline V gene (reference sequence). The CDR3: CATSTRTSGYEQYF. The CDR3 DNA reads as TGTGCCACCAGCACTAGGACTAGCGGATACGAGCAGTACTTC.

As DNA, the CDR3 is TGTGCCAGCAGTTACGAGATCGGAAACACCATATATTTT. Translated: CASSYEIGNTIYF. J is TRBJ1-3 and V is TRBV6-5; D is unclear. V lost 2 bases and J lost 4, with 6 bases in between. The CDR3 runs 13 residues. The germline gives CDR1 MNHEY, CDR2 SVGAGI.

The chain employs TRBV4-1 and TRBJ2-3; no clear D. Germline V gives CDR1 MGHRA, CDR2 YSYEKL. V dropped 4 bases and J dropped 0 bases, with 11 bases sitting between them. The CDR3 is 15 residues long. The CDR3 spells CASSLRLPSTDTQYF. DNA for the CDR3: TGCGCCAGCAGCCTCCGACTTCCTAGCACAGATACGCAGTATTTT.

This chain uses TRBV6-6 with TRBJ2-7; D is unresolved. This CDR3 comprises 13 residues. Germline CDR1 MNHNY, CDR2 SVGAGI (reference sequence). CDR3 DNA sequence: TGTGCCAGCAGCTCCGGCGGCCACCCCTCCCAAATTGTC. It specifies CASSSGGHPSQIV.

This chain joins TRBV27 and TRBJ2-1; a weak D match, TRBD2 (5 bases). In germline, CDR1 is MNHEY, CDR2 SMNVEV (reference sequence). V dropped 3 bases and J dropped 9 bases, with 15 bases sitting between them. The CDR3 sequence is 14 residues long. The CDR3 here is CASSFRREFGEQFF. For the CDR3, the DNA is TGTGCCAGCAGTTTTCGACGGGAATTCGGTGAGCAGTTCTTC.

This CDR3 reads CASRSSSSNYGYTF. The CDR3, as DNA: TGTGCCAGCAGGTCATCGTCCAGTAACTATGGCTACACCTTC. The chain carries TRBV7-9 and TRBJ1-2; the D is unclear. The ends were cut back, 6 bases at V and 1 base at J, with 12 bases in the middle. The CDR3 runs to 14 residues. Germline V gene data show CDR1 as SEHNR and CDR2 as FQNEAQ (reference sequence).

The gene calls are TRBV27 and TRBJ1-2; 7 nucleotides align to TRBD1. The CDR3 totals 16 residues. Germline loops: CDR1 MNHEY, CDR2 SMNVEV (reference sequence). V lost 3 bases and J lost 5; bases outside the gene matches: 12. The CDR3 spells CASSFTSRDRKYGYTF. CDR3 in DNA: TGTGCCAGCAGTTTTACTTCTCGGGACAGAAAATATGGCTACACCTTC.

A single count supports this clone. The chain joins TRBV19 to TRBJ1-5; D is uncertain. The V gene lost 2 bases and the J gene lost 7 bases, with 15 bases spanning the gap. CDR1 is LNHDA, CDR2 SQIVND, per germline (reference sequence). The CDR3 has 15 residues. The DNA of the CDR3 is TGTGCCAGTAGTATATCCGGGATCGGAGGGCAGCCCCAGCATTTT. Its translation: CASSISGIGGQPQHF. The full variable domain, its missing parts supplied by reference TRBV19 and TRBJ1-5, is DGGITQSPKYLFRKEGQNVTLSCEQNLNHDAMYWYRQDPGQGLRLIYYSQIVNDFQKGDIAEGYSVSREKKESFPLTVTSAQKNPTAFYLCASSISGIGGQPQHFGDGTRLSIL.

This chain links TRBV11-2 with TRBJ1-5, with TRBD1 as a possible D gene (5 bases). The CDR3 is made up of 15 amino acids. CDR1 is SGHAT and CDR2 is FQNNGV in the germline V gene. The V gene lost 6 bases and the J gene lost 6 bases, with 18 bases spanning the gap. CDR3 region: CASSQGPGGGQPQHF. The CDR3 DNA is TGTGCCAGCAGTCAGGGCCCCGGGGGGGGTCAGCCCCAGCATTTT.

The chain links TRBV10-3 to TRBJ2-7; tentatively, D is TRBD1 (6 bases). CDR3 length: 13 residues. Trimming pared 4 bases from V and 3 bases from J, leaving 10 bases between. Germline V gene sequence: CDR1 ENHRY, CDR2 SYGVKD. The CDR3 reads CAISGLQGYEQYF. CDR3 nucleotide sequence: TGTGCCATCAGTGGACTACAGGGCTACGAGCAGTACTTC.

The sample holds one count of this clone. The J gene is TRBJ2-1, the V gene TRBV7-2, with D unclear. The CDR3 contains 12 residues. The V end was cut by 2 bases, the J end by 8 bases, with 7 bases between. Per the germline V gene, CDR1 is SGHTA and CDR2 is FQGNSA. CDR3 in DNA: TGTGCCAGCAGCTTATCCCGCGATGAGCAGTTCTTC. This encodes CASSLSRDEQFF.

V is TRBV28 and J is TRBJ2-6; the D gene is possibly TRBD1 (7 bases). The germline CDR1 and CDR2 sequences are MDHEN and SYDVKM. V lost 7 bases and J 6 bases, leaving 16 bases between the germline ends. This CDR3 contains 15 residues. The CDR3 loop reads CASTQGGLKANVLTF. CDR3 DNA sequence: TGTGCCAGCACTCAGGGGGGCCTTAAGGCCAACGTCCTGACTTTC.

The chain links TRBV15 to TRBJ1-5, with 10 bases that match TRBD1. Looked up from germline, CDR1 is LNHNV and CDR2 is YYDKDF (reference sequence). Unmatched junction bases numbered 2, after V lost 0 bases and J lost 6 bases. This CDR3 has 15 residues. The CDR3 is CATSRDWTGGQPQHF. In nucleotides, the CDR3 is TGTGCCACCAGCAGAGATTGGACAGGGGGTCAGCCCCAGCATTTT.